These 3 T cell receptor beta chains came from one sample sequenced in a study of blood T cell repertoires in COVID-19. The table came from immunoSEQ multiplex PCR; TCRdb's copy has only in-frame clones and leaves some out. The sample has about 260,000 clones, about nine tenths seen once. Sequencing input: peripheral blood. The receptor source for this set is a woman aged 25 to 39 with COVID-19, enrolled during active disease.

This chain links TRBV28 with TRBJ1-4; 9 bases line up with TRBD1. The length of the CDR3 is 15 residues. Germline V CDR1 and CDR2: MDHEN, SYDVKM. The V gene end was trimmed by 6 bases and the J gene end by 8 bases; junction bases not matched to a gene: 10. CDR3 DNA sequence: TGTGCCAGCAGGGGGGCCGGGACAGGGCCAGAAAAACTGTTTTTT. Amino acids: CASRGAGTGPEKLFF.

The CDR3 region has the DNA TGCAGCGTTGAAGACGGACTTTCGTCTGGAAACACCATATATTTT. This translates into CSVEDGLSSGNTIYF. The chain recombines TRBV29-1 with TRBJ1-3; unclear D gene. With 0 bases removed from V and 1 base from J, the gap between germline ends came to 10 bases. Germline CDR1 is SQVTM and CDR2 is ANQGSEA. The CDR3 runs 15 residues.

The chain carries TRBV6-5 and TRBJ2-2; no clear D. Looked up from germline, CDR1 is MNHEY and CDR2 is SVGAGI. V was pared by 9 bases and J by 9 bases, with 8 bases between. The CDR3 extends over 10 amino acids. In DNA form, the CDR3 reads TGTGCCAGTTTTAGCCGGGAGCTGTTTTTT. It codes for CASFSRELFF.